This T cell receptor (beta chain) was recorded in a study of T cells in localized non-small cell lung cancer. Regarding the study as a whole: Uninvolved nearby lung showed the greatest T cell clonality, exceeding that found in tumor.

Only in-frame clones appear in the TCRdb table, and some are missing; sequencing was by immunoSEQ multiplex PCR. The sample has under 150,000 clones; 89% are singletons. On this clone itself: Its antigen is unknown.

Germline V gene lookup returns CDR1 MDHEN and CDR2 SYDVKM. The CDR3 spans 13 residues. V lost 9 bases and J lost 5, with 16 bases in between. The sequence came from a female donor of 60 years or more with stage I lung adenocarcinoma. V is TRBV28 and J is TRBJ2-5; a weak D match, TRBD2 (6 bases). This sample comprised peripheral blood, obtained before any cancer treatment. Here the CDR3 reads CASATRERETQYF. For the CDR3, the DNA is TGTGCCAGTGCAACCCGGGAGAGGGAGACCCAGTACTTC. The full variable domain, rest sourced from reference TRBV28 and TRBJ2-5, is DVKVTQSSRYLVKRTGEKVFLECVQDMDHENMFWYRQDPGLGLRLIYFSYDVKMKEKGDIPEGYSVSREKKERFSLILESASTNQTSMYLCASATRERETQYFGPGTRLLVL.